This TCR beta chain was observed in a study of blood T cell repertoires in COVID-19. Study-level information: The United States, Italy and Spain provided the acute and convalescent COVID-19 samples. From T cells, B-cell-depleted T cells, or PBMCs came the material, which was cDNA or gDNA.

As handled by the study authors: Using reference gene primer amplification, nucleated cell counts were estimated. Sequenced by immunoSEQ multiplex PCR; TCRdb stores in-frame clones only, minus some. V, J and clone size are those of that table, while D and trimming were read from the DNA. Of tens of thousands of clones listed, roughly 74% are singletons. CDR1 and CDR2 from the germline V gene are KGHSH and LQKENI. The ends lost 2 bases at V and 3 bases at J; junction bases unmatched: 6. CDR3 length: 16 residues. This receptor was identified in an elderly man with acute or convalescent COVID-19. The rearrangement links TRBV18 to TRBJ2-5, with TRBD1 identical over 10 bases. Source material: peripheral blood. The CDR3 DNA reads as TGTGCCAGCTCACCAGGAGGGGACAGGGGAAAAGAGACCCAGTACTTC. This gives the protein CASSPGGDRGKETQYF.